The rows below give T cell receptor beta chains drawn from one sample of a study of T cell responses to AZD1222 COVID-19 vaccine. Using immunoSEQ multiplex PCR, the repertoire was profiled, and TCRdb retains in-frame clones only, with some absent. Of about 93,000 clones listed, about 86% are singletons. The source material was peripheral blood, sampled on day 0 of AZD1222 vaccination. All receptors derive from an adult in good health. CDR3s include the opening cysteine and the closing phenylalanine or tryptophan. Fields, in order: D gene, V gene, J gene, clone size, CDR3 protein, CDR3 DNA. D genes are given only for firm matches. Part of the rows lack a size; the others show once, few, many or a class for expanded clones.

NA	TRBV2	TRBJ1-3	few	CASSDGNLGTIYF	TGTGCCAGCAGTGATGGTAATCTCGGCACCATATATTTT
NA	TRBV9	TRBJ2-5	NA	CASSVGPNTNQETQYF	TGTGCCAGCAGCGTAGGGCCCAACACTAACCAAGAGACCCAGTACTTC
TRBD2	TRBV24-1	TRBJ2-1	NA	CATSDSVGLAGYNEQFF	TGTGCCACCAGTGATTCTGTAGGGCTAGCGGGGTACAATGAGCAGTTCTTC
TRBD2	TRBV5-1	TRBJ2-2	NA	CASSLGTSGNKELFF	TGCGCCAGCAGCTTGGGGACTAGCGGGAATAAGGAGCTGTTTTTT
NA	TRBV7-2	TRBJ1-1	NA	CASSQQGNTEAFF	TGTGCCAGCAGTCAACAGGGGAACACTGAAGCTTTCTTT
NA	TRBV11-2	TRBJ1-2	NA	CASSPLPRATYGYTF	TGTGCCAGCAGCCCCTTGCCCCGGGCCACCTATGGCTACACCTTC
NA	TRBV18	TRBJ1-1	NA	CASSPSMNTEAFF	TGTGCCAGCTCACCATCAATGAACACTGAAGCTTTCTTT
TRBD1	TRBV5-1	TRBJ1-6	NA	CASGVGGDRDNSPLHF	TGCGCCAGCGGGGTCGGTGGGGACAGGGATAATTCACCCCTCCACTTT
NA	TRBV10-3	TRBJ1-3	NA	CAIRTVSGNTIYF	TGTGCCATCAGGACAGTCTCTGGAAACACCATATATTTT
NA	TRBV1	TRBJ2-2	NA	CTSSQGTAPSTGELFF	TGCACCAGCAGCCAAGGGACAGCCCCTTCAACCGGGGAGCTGTTTTTT
NA	TRBV6-1	TRBJ1-4	NA	CASSDPRFTAVNEKLFF	TGTGCCAGCAGTGATCCCCGTTTCACAGCGGTTAATGAAAAACTGTTTTTT
NA	TRBV7-2	TRBJ2-3	NA	CASSLPTPTDTQYF	TGTGCCAGCAGCTTACCGACCCCCACAGATACGCAGTATTTT
NA	TRBV18	TRBJ2-3	few	CASSPPGGTDTQYF	TGTGCCAGCTCACCACCGGGGGGAACAGATACGCAGTATTTT
TRBD1	TRBV2	TRBJ1-1	NA	CASELGQGVVTEAFF	TGTGCCAGCGAGCTTGGACAGGGGGTCGTCACTGAAGCTTTCTTT
NA	TRBV7-9	TRBJ1-6	NA	CASSLQAAGSPLHF	TGTGCCAGCAGTTTACAGGCGGCGGGCTCACCCCTCCACTTT
NA	TRBV27	TRBJ2-5	NA	CASRILAEETQYF	TGTGCCAGCAGGATACTAGCCGAAGAGACCCAGTACTTC
TRBD2	TRBV9	TRBJ2-5	NA	CASSVSSGRAETQYF	TGTGCCAGCAGCGTATCTAGCGGGAGGGCAGAGACCCAGTACTTC
TRBD1	TRBV7-2	TRBJ1-1	NA	CASMAGGMNTEAFF	TGTGCCAGCATGGCAGGGGGGATGAACACTGAAGCTTTCTTT
NA	TRBV9	TRBJ2-2	NA	CASSVPYGELFF	TGTGCCAGCAGCGTCCCATACGGGGAGCTGTTTTTT
NA	TRBV6-1	TRBJ1-2	NA	CASSEWQVSGYTF	TGTGCCAGCAGTGAATGGCAGGTCTCTGGCTACACCTTC
NA	TRBV7-9	TRBJ1-6	NA	CASSLGTRYGPLHF	TGTGCCAGCAGCTTAGGAACACGGTATGGTCCCCTCCACTTT
TRBD1	TRBV5-6	TRBJ1-6	NA	CASSLGQGESPLHF	TGTGCCAGCAGCTTGGGACAGGGTGAGTCACCCCTCCACTTT
TRBD2	TRBV4-2	TRBJ2-1	NA	CASSQETSGTRTNEQFF	TGTGCCAGCAGCCAAGAAACCTCGGGGACTAGGACTAATGAGCAGTTCTTC
NA	TRBV28	TRBJ2-7	NA	CASSPASTGSYEQYF	TGTGCCAGCAGCCCAGCTTCTACAGGGTCCTACGAGCAGTACTTC
NA	TRBV18	TRBJ1-3	NA	CASSLTTDSGNTIYF	TGTGCCAGCTCACTGACGACAGACTCTGGAAACACCATATATTTT